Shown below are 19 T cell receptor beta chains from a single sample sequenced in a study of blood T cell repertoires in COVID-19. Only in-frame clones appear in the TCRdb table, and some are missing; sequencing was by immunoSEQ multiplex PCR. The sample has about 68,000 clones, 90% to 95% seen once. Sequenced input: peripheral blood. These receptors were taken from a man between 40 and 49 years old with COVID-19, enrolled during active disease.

This CDR3 is CASNGQGVLDTQYF. CDR3 nucleotide sequence: TGTGCCAGCAACGGACAGGGGGTTTTAGATACGCAGTATTTT. V gene TRBV2 combines with J gene TRBJ2-3; TRBD1 agrees at 10 bases. From germline, CDR1 is SNHLY and CDR2 FYNNEI. Unmatched junction bases numbered 6, after V lost 7 bases and J lost 5 bases. The CDR3 sequence is 14 residues long.

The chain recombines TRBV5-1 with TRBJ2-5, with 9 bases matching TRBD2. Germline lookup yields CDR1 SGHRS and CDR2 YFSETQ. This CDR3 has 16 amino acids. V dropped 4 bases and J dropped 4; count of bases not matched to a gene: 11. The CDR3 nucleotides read TGCGCCAGCAGCCCGGTAGGAGCGGGGGGAGGAGAGACCCAGTACTTC. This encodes CASSPVGAGGGETQYF.

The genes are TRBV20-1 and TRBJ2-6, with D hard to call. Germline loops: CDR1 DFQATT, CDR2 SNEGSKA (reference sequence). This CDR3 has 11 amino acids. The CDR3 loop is CSLSWANVLTF. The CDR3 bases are TGCAGCCTTTCCTGGGCCAACGTCCTGACTTTC.

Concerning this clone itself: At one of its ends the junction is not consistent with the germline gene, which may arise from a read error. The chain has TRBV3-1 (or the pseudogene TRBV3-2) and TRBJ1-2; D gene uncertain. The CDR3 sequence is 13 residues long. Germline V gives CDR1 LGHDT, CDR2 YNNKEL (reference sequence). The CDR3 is CASSKDLNGGYTF. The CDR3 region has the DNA TGTGCCAGCAGCAAAGACCTAAACGGGGGCTACACCTTC.

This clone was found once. The CDR3 nucleotides are TGTGCCAGCAGCTCCGGGACAGGGGTCCAAGAGACCCAGTACTTC. Encoded protein: CASSSGTGVQETQYF. This chain joins TRBV11-3 and TRBJ2-5, with 10 bases lining up with TRBD1. The ends lost 4 bases at V and 1 base at J; junction bases unmatched: 3. The CDR3 consists of 15 residues. Germline CDR1 reads SGHNT; CDR2 reads YENEEA.

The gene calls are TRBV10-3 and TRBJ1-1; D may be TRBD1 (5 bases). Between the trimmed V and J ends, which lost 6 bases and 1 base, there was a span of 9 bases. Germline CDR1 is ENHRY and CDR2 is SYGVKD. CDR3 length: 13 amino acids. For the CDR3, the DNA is TGTGCCATCAGGATGGGGGGGAACACTGAAGCTTTCTTT. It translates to CAIRMGGNTEAFF.

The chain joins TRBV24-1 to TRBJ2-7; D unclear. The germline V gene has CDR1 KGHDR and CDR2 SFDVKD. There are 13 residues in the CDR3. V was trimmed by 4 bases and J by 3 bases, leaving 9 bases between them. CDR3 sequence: CATSDLNSYEQYF. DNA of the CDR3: TGTGCCACCAGTGACCTAAACAGCTACGAGCAGTACTTC.

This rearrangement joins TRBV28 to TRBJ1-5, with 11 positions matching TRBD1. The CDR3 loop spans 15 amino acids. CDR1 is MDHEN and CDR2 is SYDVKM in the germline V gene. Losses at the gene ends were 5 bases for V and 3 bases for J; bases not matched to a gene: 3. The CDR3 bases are TGTGCCAGCAGTGGGACAGGGGGGGCCAATCAGCCCCAGCATTTT. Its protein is CASSGTGGANQPQHF.

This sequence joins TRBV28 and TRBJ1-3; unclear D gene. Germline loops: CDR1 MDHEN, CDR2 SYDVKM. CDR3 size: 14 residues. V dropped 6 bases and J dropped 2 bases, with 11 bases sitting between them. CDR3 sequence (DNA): TGTGCCAGCAGACCAGGCGCTCCTGGAAACACCATATATTTT. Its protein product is CASRPGAPGNTIYF. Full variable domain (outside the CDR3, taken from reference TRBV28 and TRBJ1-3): DVKVTQSSRYLVKRTGEKVFLECVQDMDHENMFWYRQDPGLGLRLIYFSYDVKMKEKGDIPEGYSVSREKKERFSLILESASTNQTSMYLCASRPGAPGNTIYFGEGSWLTVV.

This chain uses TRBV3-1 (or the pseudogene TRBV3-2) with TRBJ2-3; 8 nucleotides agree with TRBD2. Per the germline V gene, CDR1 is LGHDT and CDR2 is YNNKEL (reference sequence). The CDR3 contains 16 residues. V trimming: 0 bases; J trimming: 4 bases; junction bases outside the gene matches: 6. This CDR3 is CASSQEGGGRPDTQYF. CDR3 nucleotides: TGTGCCAGCAGCCAAGAGGGCGGGGGGCGGCCAGATACGCAGTATTTT.

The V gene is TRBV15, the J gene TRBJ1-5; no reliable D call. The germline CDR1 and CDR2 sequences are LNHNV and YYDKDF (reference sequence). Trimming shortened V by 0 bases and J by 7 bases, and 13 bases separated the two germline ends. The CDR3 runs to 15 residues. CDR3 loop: CATSRDRRRAQPQHF. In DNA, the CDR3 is TGTGCCACCAGCAGAGATAGGAGGAGGGCCCAGCCCCAGCATTTT. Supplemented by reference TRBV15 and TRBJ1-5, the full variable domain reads DAMVIQNPRYQVTQFGKPVTLSCSQTLNHNVMYWYQQKSSQAPKLLFHYYDKDFNNEADTPDNFQSRRPNTSFCFLDIRSPGLGDTAMYLCATSRDRRRAQPQHFGDGTRLSIL.

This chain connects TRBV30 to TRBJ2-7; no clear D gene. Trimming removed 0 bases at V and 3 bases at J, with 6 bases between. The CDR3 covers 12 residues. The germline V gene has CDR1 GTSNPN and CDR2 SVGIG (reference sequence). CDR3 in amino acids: CAWSVQFYEQYF. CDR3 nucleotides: TGTGCCTGGAGTGTACAGTTCTACGAGCAGTACTTC.

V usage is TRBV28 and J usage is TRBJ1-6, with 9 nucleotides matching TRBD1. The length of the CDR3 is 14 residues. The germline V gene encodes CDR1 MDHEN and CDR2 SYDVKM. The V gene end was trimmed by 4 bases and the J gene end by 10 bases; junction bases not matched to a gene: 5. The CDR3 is CASSSGTGRSPLHF. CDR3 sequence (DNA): TGTGCCAGCAGTTCGGGGACAGGGAGATCACCCCTCCACTTT.

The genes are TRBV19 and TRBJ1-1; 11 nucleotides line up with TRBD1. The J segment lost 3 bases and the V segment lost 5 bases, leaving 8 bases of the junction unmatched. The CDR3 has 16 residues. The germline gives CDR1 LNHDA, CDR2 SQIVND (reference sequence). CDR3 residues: CASSSGQGAAHTEAFF. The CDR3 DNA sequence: TGTGCCAGTAGTTCTGGACAGGGGGCGGCTCACACTGAAGCTTTCTTT.

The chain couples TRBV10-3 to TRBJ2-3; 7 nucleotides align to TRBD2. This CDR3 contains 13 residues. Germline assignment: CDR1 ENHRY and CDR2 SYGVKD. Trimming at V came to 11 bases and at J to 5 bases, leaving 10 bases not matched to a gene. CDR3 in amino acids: CAASRGEGDTQYF. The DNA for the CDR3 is TGTGCCGCCAGCCGAGGGGAGGGAGATACGCAGTATTTT.

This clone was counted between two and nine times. CDR3 in amino acids: CASSLGTGDILYGYTF. CDR3 nucleotide sequence: TGTGCCAGCAGCTTAGGGACAGGGGACATCCTCTATGGCTACACCTTC. The V and J genes are TRBV7-2 and TRBJ1-2; 9 positions agree with TRBD1. The CDR3 covers 16 residues. The germline CDR1 and CDR2 sequences are SGHTA and FQGNSA. V gave up 1 base and J gave up 4 bases; unmatched junction bases: 7.

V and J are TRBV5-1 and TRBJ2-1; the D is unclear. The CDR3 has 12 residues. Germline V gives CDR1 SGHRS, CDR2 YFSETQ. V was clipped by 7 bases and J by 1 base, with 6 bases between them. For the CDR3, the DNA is TGCGCCAGCGGTCGGTCCTACAATGAGCAGTTCTTC. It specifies CASGRSYNEQFF.

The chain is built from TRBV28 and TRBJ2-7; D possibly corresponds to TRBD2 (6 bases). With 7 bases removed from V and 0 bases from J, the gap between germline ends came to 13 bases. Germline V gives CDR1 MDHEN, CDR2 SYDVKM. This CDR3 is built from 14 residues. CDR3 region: CASKGSGDSYEQYF. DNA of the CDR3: TGTGCCAGCAAGGGGTCGGGGGACTCCTACGAGCAGTACTTC.

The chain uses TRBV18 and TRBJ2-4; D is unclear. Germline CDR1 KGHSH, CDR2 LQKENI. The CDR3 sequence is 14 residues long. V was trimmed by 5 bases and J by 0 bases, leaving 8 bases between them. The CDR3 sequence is CASSFPGAKNIQYF. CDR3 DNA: TGTGCCAGCTCATTCCCGGGAGCCAAAAACATTCAGTACTTC.